This T cell receptor (beta chain) was captured in a study of graft-versus-host responses after intestinal transplantation. Study-wide context: Transplant recipients had multivisceral, liver-intestinal, or isolated intestinal grafts. Anti-thymocyte globulin induction, then tacrolimus and steroids for about three years, went to all recipients.

Study findings and constraints: Allografts carried high graft-versus-host to host-versus-graft clonal ratios in patients having graft-donor T cell macrochimerism.

Concerning this clone itself: Its antigen remains unknown.

Clones were sequenced by immunoSEQ multiplex PCR, and TCRdb holds only the in-frame ones, with some missing. The sample consists of more than 95,000 clones, about nine tenths of them appearing once. Germline CDR1 reads LGHNA; CDR2 reads YSLEER. This CDR3 has 15 residues. The junction had 7 bases not matched to a gene; V was cut back by 1 base and J by 9 bases. The genes are TRBV4-3 and TRBJ2-1; 9 positions agree with TRBD2. The TCR was taken from a human donor who received an intestinal transplant. Sequenced here: unstimulated CD4+ T cells sorted from spleen or lymph node cells, sampled before intestinal transplant. The CDR3 DNA sequence: TGCGCCAGCAGCCAAGTCGGGACTAGCCTTGGTGAGCAGTTCTTC. It is translated as CASSQVGTSLGEQFF.